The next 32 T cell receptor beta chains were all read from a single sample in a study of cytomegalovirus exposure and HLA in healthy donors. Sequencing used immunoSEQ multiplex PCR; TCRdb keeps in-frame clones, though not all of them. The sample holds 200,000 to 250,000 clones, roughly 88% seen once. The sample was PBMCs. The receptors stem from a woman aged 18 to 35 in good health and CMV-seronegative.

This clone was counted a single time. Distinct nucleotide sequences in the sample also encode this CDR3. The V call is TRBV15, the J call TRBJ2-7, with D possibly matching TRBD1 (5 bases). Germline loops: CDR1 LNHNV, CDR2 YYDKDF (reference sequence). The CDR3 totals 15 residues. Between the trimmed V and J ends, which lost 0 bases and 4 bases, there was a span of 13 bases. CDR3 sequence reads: CATSRDLGQGYEQYF. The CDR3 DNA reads TGTGCCACCAGCAGAGATTTGGGCCAGGGTTACGAGCAGTACTTC. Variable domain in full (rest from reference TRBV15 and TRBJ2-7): DAMVIQNPRYQVTQFGKPVTLSCSQTLNHNVMYWYQQKSSQAPKLLFHYYDKDFNNEADTPDNFQSRRPNTSFCFLDIRSPGLGDTAMYLCATSRDLGQGYEQYFGPGTRLTVT.

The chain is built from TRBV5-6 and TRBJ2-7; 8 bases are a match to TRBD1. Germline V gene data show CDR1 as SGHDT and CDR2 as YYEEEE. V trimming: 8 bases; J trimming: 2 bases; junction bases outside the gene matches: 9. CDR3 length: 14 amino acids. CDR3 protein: CASHTQGVPYEQYF. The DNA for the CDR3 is TGTGCCAGTCATACACAGGGGGTCCCCTACGAGCAGTACTTC.

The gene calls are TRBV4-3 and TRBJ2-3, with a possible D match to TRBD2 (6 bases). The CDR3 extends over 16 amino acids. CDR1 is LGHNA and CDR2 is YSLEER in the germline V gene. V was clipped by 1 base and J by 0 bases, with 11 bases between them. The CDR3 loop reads CASSQGGGTSTDTQYF. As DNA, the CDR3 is TGCGCCAGCAGCCAAGGGGGAGGTACTAGCACAGATACGCAGTATTTT.

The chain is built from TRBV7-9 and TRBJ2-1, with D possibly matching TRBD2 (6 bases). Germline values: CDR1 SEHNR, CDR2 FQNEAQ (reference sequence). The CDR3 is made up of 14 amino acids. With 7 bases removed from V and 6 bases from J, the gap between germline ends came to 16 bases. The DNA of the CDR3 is TGTGCCAGCAACCCGGGGGAGGCTCCCAATGAGCAGTTCTTC. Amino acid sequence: CASNPGEAPNEQFF.

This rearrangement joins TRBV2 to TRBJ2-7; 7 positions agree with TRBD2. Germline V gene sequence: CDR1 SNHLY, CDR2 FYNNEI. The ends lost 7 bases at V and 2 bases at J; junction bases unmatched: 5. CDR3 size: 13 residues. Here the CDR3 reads CASNGDYAYEQYF. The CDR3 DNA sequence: TGTGCCAGCAACGGGGACTATGCCTACGAGCAGTACTTC.

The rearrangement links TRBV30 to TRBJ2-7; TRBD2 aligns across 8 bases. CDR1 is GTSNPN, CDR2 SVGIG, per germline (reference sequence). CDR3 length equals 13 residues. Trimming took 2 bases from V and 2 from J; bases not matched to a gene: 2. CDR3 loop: CAWSRSGAYEQYF. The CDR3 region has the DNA TGTGCCTGGAGTCGTAGCGGGGCCTACGAGCAGTACTTC.

DNA for the CDR3: TGTGCCAGCAGCTTAGTGGATCGGGCTGAAGCTTTCTTT. Translation: CASSLVDRAEAFF. The V call is TRBV7-9, the J call TRBJ1-1; no firm D call. With 1 base removed from V and 6 bases from J, the gap between germline ends came to 9 bases. CDR1 and CDR2 (germline): SEHNR, FQNEAQ (reference sequence). The CDR3 length is 13 residues.

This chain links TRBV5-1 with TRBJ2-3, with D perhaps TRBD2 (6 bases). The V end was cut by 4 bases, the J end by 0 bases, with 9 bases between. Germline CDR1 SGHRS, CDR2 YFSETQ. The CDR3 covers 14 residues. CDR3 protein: CASSGGASTDTQYF. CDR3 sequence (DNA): TGCGCCAGCAGCGGAGGGGCTAGCACAGATACGCAGTATTTT. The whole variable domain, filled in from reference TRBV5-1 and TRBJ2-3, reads KAGVTQTPRYLIKTRGQQVTLSCSPISGHRSVSWYQQTPGQGLQFLFEYFSETQRNKGNFPGRFSGRQFSNSRSEMNVSTLELGDSALYLCASSGGASTDTQYFGPGTRLTVL.

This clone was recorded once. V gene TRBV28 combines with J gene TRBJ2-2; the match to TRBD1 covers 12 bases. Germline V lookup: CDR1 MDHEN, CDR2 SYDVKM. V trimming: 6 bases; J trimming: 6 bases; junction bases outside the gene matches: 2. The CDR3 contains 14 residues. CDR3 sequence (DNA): TGTGCCAGCAGGGGACAGGGGGCATCCGGGGAGCTGTTTTTT. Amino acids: CASRGQGASGELFF.

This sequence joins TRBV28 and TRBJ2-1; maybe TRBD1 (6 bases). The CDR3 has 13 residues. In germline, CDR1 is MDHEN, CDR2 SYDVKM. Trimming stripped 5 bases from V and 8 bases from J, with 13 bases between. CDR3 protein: CASSGGQFYEQFF. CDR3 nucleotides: TGTGCCAGCAGTGGCGGACAGTTCTATGAGCAGTTCTTC.

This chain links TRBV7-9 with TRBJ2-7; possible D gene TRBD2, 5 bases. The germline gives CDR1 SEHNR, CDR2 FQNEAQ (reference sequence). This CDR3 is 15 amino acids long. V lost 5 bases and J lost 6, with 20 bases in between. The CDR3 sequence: CASSPLISPRGEQYF. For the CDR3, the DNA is TGTGCCAGCAGCCCCCTTATTTCGCCCCGGGGCGAGCAGTACTTC.

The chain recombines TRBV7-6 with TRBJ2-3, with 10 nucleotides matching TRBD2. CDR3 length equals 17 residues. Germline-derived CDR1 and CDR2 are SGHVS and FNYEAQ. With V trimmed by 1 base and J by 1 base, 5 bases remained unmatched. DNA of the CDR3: TGTGCCAGCAGCTTAGAAGGAGCGGGAGGGGGCACAGATACGCAGTATTTT. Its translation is CASSLEGAGGGTDTQYF.

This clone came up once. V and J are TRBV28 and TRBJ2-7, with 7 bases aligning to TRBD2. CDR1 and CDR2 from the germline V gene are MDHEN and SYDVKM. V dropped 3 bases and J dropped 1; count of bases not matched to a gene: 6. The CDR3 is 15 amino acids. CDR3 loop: CASSLEGRGSYEQYF. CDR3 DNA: TGTGCCAGCAGTTTGGAGGGGAGGGGTTCCTACGAGCAGTACTTC. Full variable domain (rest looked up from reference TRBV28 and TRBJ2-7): DVKVTQSSRYLVKRTGEKVFLECVQDMDHENMFWYRQDPGLGLRLIYFSYDVKMKEKGDIPEGYSVSREKKERFSLILESASTNQTSMYLCASSLEGRGSYEQYFGPGTRLTVT.

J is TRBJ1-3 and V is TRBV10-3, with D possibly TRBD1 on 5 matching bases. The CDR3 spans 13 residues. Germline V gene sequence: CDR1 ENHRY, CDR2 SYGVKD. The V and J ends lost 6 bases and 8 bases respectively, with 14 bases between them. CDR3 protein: CAISGTLGDTIYF. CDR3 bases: TGTGCCATCAGCGGTACCCTAGGGGACACCATATATTTT.

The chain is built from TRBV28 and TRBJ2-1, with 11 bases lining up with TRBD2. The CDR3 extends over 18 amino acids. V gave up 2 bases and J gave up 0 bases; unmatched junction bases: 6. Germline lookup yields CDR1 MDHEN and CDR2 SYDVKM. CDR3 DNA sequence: TGTGCCAGCAGTTTAGTGCGGGGGACTAGCGGCTCCTACAATGAGCAGTTCTTC. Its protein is CASSLVRGTSGSYNEQFF. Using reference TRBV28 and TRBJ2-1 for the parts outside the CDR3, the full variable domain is DVKVTQSSRYLVKRTGEKVFLECVQDMDHENMFWYRQDPGLGLRLIYFSYDVKMKEKGDIPEGYSVSREKKERFSLILESASTNQTSMYLCASSLVRGTSGSYNEQFFGPGTRLTVL.

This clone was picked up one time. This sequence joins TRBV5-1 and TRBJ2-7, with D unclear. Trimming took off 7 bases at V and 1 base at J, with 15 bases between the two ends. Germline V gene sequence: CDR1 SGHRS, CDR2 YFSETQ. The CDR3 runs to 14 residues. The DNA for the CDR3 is TGCGCCAGCCGTGGAGCTGTAAATTCCTACGAGCAGTACTTC. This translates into CASRGAVNSYEQYF.

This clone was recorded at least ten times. This CDR3 is CASSQEDRGSTEAFF. The DNA of the CDR3 is TGTGCCAGCAGCCAAGAAGACAGGGGGAGCACTGAAGCTTTCTTT. V gene TRBV4-2 combines with J gene TRBJ1-1, with TRBD1 matching over 9 bases. V shed 0 bases and J 4 bases; nucleotides not matched to a gene: 3. CDR1 and CDR2 (germline): LGHNA, YNFKEQ. The CDR3 contains 15 residues.

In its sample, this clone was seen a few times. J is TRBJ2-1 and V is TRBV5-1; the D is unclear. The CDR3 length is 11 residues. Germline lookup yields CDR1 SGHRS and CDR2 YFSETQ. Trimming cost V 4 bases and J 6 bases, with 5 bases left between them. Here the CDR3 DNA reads TGCGCCAGCAGCGATAGCAATGAGCAGTTCTTC. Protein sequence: CASSDSNEQFF.

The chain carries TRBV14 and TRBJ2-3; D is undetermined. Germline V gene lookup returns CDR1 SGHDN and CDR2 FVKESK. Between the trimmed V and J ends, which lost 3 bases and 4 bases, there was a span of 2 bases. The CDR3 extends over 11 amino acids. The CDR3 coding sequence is TGTGCCAGCAGCCACTCAGATACGCAGTATTTT. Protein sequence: CASSHSDTQYF.

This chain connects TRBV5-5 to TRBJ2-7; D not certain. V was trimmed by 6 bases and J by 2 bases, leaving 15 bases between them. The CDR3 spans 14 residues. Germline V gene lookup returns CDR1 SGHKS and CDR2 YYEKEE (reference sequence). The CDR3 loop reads CASIHGADTYEQYF. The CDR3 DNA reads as TGTGCCAGCATCCACGGAGCAGATACCTACGAGCAGTACTTC. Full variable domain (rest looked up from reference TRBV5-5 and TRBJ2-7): DAGVTQSPTHLIKTRGQQVTLRCSPISGHKSVSWYQQVLGQGPQFIFQYYEKEERGRGNFPDRFSARQFPNYSSELNVNALLLGDSALYLCASIHGADTYEQYFGPGTRLTVT.

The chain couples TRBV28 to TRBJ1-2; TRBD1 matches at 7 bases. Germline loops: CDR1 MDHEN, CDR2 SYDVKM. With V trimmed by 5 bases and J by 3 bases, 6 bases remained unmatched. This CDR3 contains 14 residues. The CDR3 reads CASSPQGRDYGYTF. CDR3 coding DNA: TGTGCCAGCAGTCCACAGGGGCGCGACTATGGCTACACCTTC.

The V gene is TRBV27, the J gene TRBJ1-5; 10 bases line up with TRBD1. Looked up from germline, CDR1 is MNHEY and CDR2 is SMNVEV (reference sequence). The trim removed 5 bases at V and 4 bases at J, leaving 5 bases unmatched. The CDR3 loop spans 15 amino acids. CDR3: CASSLDRGHNQPQHF. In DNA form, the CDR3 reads TGTGCCAGCAGTCTCGACAGGGGGCATAATCAGCCCCAGCATTTT.

The CDR3 DNA sequence: TGTGCCAGCAGGGCGTTAGCGGGGGACACCAGTCCCTACGAGCAGTACTTC. Its translation: CASRALAGDTSPYEQYF. This chain uses TRBV28 with TRBJ2-7; 9 nucleotides agree with TRBD2. Germline CDR1 and CDR2: MDHEN and SYDVKM. V lost 6 bases, J lost 2 bases, and 14 bases stayed unmatched. CDR3 size: 17 residues.

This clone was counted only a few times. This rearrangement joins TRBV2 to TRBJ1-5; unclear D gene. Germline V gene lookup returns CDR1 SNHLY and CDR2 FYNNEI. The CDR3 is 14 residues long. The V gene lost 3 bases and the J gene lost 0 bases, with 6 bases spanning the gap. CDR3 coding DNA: TGTGCCAGCAGTGACGGGGATAGCAATCAGCCCCAGCATTTT. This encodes CASSDGDSNQPQHF.

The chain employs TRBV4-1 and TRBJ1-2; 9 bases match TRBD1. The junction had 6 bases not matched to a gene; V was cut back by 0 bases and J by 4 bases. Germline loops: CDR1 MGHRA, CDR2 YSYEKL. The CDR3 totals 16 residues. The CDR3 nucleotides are TGCGCCAGCAGCCAAGACACCGGGACAGGGATCTATGGCTACACCTTC. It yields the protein CASSQDTGTGIYGYTF.

The chain's CDR3 is CASSPLQGASGELFF. CDR3 DNA sequence: TGTGCCAGCAGCCCTCTACAGGGGGCTAGCGGGGAGCTGTTTTTT. The chain recombines TRBV5-6 with TRBJ2-2; TRBD1 matches 9 bases. V was clipped by 4 bases and J by 7 bases; unmatched bases: 8. This CDR3 contains 15 residues. Germline-derived CDR1 and CDR2 are SGHDT and YYEEEE.

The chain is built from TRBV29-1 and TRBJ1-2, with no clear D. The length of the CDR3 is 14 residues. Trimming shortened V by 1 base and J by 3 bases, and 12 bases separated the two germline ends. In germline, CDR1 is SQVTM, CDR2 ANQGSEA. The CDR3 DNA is TGCAGCGTTGAAGGCCTCAAGGAGGACTATGGCTACACCTTC. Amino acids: CSVEGLKEDYGYTF.

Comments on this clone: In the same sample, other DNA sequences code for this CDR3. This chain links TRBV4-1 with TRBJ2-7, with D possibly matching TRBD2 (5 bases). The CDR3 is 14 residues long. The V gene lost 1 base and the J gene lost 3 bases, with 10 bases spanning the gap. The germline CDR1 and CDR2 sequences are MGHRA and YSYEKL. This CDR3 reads CASSQVTGSYEQYF. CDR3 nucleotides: TGCGCCAGCAGCCAAGTCACGGGGAGCTACGAGCAGTACTTC.

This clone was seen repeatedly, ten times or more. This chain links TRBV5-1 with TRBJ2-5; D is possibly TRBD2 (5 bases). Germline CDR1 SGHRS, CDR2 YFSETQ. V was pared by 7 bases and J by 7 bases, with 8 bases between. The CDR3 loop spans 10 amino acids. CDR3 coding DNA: TGCGCCAGCCCCGCGGGGACCCAGTACTTC. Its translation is CASPAGTQYF.

The CDR3 region has the DNA TGTGCCAGCAGCGTGGGCCTACTAGCGGACTCCTACGAGCAGTACTTC. It yields the protein CASSVGLLADSYEQYF. J is TRBJ2-7 and V is TRBV9; TRBD2 matches 8 bases. The germline V gene has CDR1 SGDLS and CDR2 YYNGEE. V shed 2 bases, J shed 0 bases, and the junction held 7 bases outside the gene matches. This CDR3 has 16 amino acids.

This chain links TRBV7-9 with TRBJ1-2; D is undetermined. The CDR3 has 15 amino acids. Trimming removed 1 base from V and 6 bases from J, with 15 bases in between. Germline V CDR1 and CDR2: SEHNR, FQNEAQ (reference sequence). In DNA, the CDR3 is TGTGCCAGCAGCTTAGATTCTGCGAGGCTTGATGGCTACACCTTC. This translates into CASSLDSARLDGYTF.

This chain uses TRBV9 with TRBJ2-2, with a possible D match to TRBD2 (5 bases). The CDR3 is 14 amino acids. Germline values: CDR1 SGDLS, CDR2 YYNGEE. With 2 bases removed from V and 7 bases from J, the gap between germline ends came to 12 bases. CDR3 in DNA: TGTGCCAGCAGCGTCAGACGGGGTCACGGGGAGCTGTTTTTT. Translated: CASSVRRGHGELFF.